The next 11 T cell receptor beta chains were all read from a single sample in a study of monozygotic twins with inflammatory bowel disease. Reanalyzing the 5' RACE reads, TCRdb keeps one entry per CDR3 protein, without DNA. The listing records 440,000 or so distinct CDR3 sequences. The sample was blood. The receptors originated from a human donor with ulcerative colitis or Crohn's disease, or a healthy co-twin of an affected twin (not recorded which).

V is TRBV30 and J is TRBJ2-1; the D call of TRBD1 rests on TCRdb alone, since no DNA is present to check it. From germline, CDR1 is GTSNPN and CDR2 SVGIG (reference sequence). The CDR3 length is 17 residues. Here the CDR3 reads CAWSSRTALLPYNEQFF.

V is TRBV24-1 and J is TRBJ2-1; the D gene TCRdb calls, TRBD2, cannot be checked with no DNA. Germline CDR1 reads KGHDR; CDR2 reads SFDVKD. The CDR3 loop spans 14 amino acids. The CDR3 spells CATSKGTPPHEQFF.

This sequence joins TRBV5-1 and TRBJ1-6; TCRdb selects TRBD1, and the lack of DNA leaves this call unchecked. Per germline, CDR1 SGHRS and CDR2 YFSETQ. The length of the CDR3 is 15 residues. This CDR3 is CASSEGGSYNSPLHF.

V usage is TRBV19 and J usage is TRBJ1-1. CDR3 size: 16 residues. Germline CDR1 LNHDA, CDR2 SQIVND (reference sequence). The CDR3 loop reads CASSIDAGSWSTEAFF.

V usage is TRBV24-1 and J usage is TRBJ2-1; TCRdb proposes TRBD1, but this gene call is untestable without DNA. The CDR3 consists of 16 residues. Germline-derived CDR1 and CDR2 are KGHDR and SFDVKD. The CDR3 sequence: CATSDSGTARVNEQFF.

The V gene is TRBV5-4, the J gene TRBJ2-1; TCRdb's assignment of TRBD1 cannot be checked, as there is no DNA. Germline-derived CDR1 and CDR2 are SGHNT and YYREEE (reference sequence). CDR3 length: 14 amino acids. CDR3 sequence reads: CASSLVGARDEQFF.

The rearrangement links TRBV18 to TRBJ2-3; there is no DNA to check the TCRdb D call of TRBD1. This CDR3 has 17 amino acids. Germline V gene lookup returns CDR1 KGHSH and CDR2 LQKENI. Here the CDR3 reads CASSPHRITSSTDTQYF.

The CDR3 is CAWSIGPGTDTQYF. The V and J genes are TRBV30 and TRBJ2-3. The CDR3 is made up of 14 amino acids. CDR1 is GTSNPN and CDR2 is SVGIG in the germline V gene (reference sequence). Combining the CDR3 with reference TRBV30 and TRBJ2-3 gives the whole variable domain SQTIHQWPATLVQPVGSPLSLECTVEGTSNPNLYWYRQAAGRGLQLLFYSVGIGQISSEVPQNLSASRPQDRQFILSSKKLLLSDSGFYLCAWSIGPGTDTQYFGPGTRLTVL.

J is TRBJ2-1 and V is TRBV10-3; with no DNA, the TCRdb D assignment of TRBD2 cannot be verified. The V gene's germline CDR1 is ENHRY and CDR2 SYGVKD. This CDR3 is 16 amino acids long. This CDR3 is CAISEVSLAEYNEQFF.

The chain is built from TRBV20-1 and TRBJ2-1; the D gene TCRdb calls, TRBD2, cannot be checked with no DNA. The CDR3 loop spans 15 amino acids. Germline loops: CDR1 DFQATT, CDR2 SNEGSKA (reference sequence). The CDR3 region is CSADTVTRSYNEQFF.

The chain is built from TRBV14 and TRBJ1-1; the D gene TCRdb calls, TRBD1, cannot be checked with no DNA. Per germline, CDR1 SGHDN and CDR2 FVKESK. The CDR3 covers 15 residues. The CDR3 loop reads CASSDRDKGGTEAFF. The full variable domain, with the rest looked up from reference TRBV14 and TRBJ1-1, is EAGVTQFPSHSVIEKGQTVTLRCDPISGHDNLYWYRRVMGKEIKFLLHFVKESKQDESGMPNNRFLAERTGGTYSTLKVQPAELEDSGVYFCASSDRDKGGTEAFFGQGTRLTVV.